What follows describes a single TCR beta chain. Its antigen remains unknown. These data come from a study of T cell responses to AZD1222 COVID-19 vaccine. General study points: Repertoire samples came only from after the peak T cell response.

The CDR3 sequence is 15 residues long. The germline gives CDR1 LGHDT, CDR2 YNNKEL (reference sequence). With 1 base removed from V and 1 base from J, the gap between germline ends came to 8 bases. Method: immunoSEQ multiplex PCR; TCRdb's copy keeps in-frame clones and lacks some. The sample includes approximately 100,000 clones, 92% of them seen just once. The chain links TRBV3-1 (or the pseudogene TRBV3-2) to TRBJ1-5; D uncertain. The source was peripheral blood, collected on day 0 of AZD1222 vaccination. This receptor was taken from an adult in good health. For the CDR3, the DNA is TGTGCCAGCAGCCAAGGGACGGTGAGCAATCAGCCCCAGCATTTT. This codes for CASSQGTVSNQPQHF.